Below, 17 T cell receptor beta chains from the same sample are listed, as sequenced in a study of T cell responses to AZD1222 COVID-19 vaccine. Using immunoSEQ multiplex PCR, the repertoire was profiled, and TCRdb retains in-frame clones only, with some absent. The data show roughly 82,000 clones, roughly 85% seen once. The sequenced sample was peripheral blood, obtained on day 0 of AZD1222 vaccination. These receptor sequences come from an adult in good health.

The V and J genes are TRBV27 and TRBJ1-6; 9 positions match TRBD1. The trim removed 7 bases at V and 2 bases at J, leaving 15 bases unmatched. The CDR3 is 19 residues long. The germline gives CDR1 MNHEY, CDR2 SMNVEV (reference sequence). In nucleotides, the CDR3 is TGTGCCAGCAACACGAATGGACAGGGGACGGAAGCCTATAATTCACCCCTCCACTTT. Translating gives CASNTNGQGTEAYNSPLHF.

The gene calls are TRBV19 and TRBJ1-2; 7 nucleotides line up with TRBD1. Germline trimming cut 3 bases from V and 9 bases from J; bases unmatched to any gene: 7. Germline V lookup: CDR1 LNHDA, CDR2 SQIVND (reference sequence). CDR3 length equals 13 residues. The chain's CDR3 is CASSMGTAVRYTF. The CDR3 region has the DNA TGTGCCAGTAGTATGGGGACAGCCGTGCGCTACACCTTC.

The table lists this clone with a count of one. The rearrangement uses TRBV4-1 and TRBJ2-4; D remains unclear. V was shortened by 1 base and J by 2 bases, with 15 bases between the two germline ends. The CDR3 extends over 17 amino acids. From germline, CDR1 is MGHRA and CDR2 YSYEKL. The CDR3 protein is CASSQGPPQETKNIQYF. The CDR3 nucleotides are TGCGCCAGCAGCCAAGGGCCACCCCAGGAAACCAAAAACATTCAGTACTTC.

This clone has only one observation. The V gene is TRBV13, the J gene TRBJ2-7; D ambiguous. Germline-derived CDR1 and CDR2 are PRHDT and FYEKMQ (reference sequence). V shed 4 bases and J shed 2 bases, with 9 bases lying between them. This CDR3 has 13 residues. The CDR3 region has the DNA TGTGCCAGCAGCTCGTTAGATGCCTACGAGCAGTACTTC. Protein sequence: CASSSLDAYEQYF.

V and J are TRBV5-6 and TRBJ2-7, with TRBD1 matching over 7 bases. CDR1 and CDR2 (germline): SGHDT, YYEEEE. V was pared by 4 bases and J by 2 bases, with 9 bases of the junction left unmatched. The CDR3 loop spans 15 amino acids. CDR3: CASSPLTGAAYEQYF. The CDR3 coding sequence is TGTGCCAGCAGCCCGTTAACAGGGGCGGCCTACGAGCAGTACTTC.

The chain combines TRBV7-2 with TRBJ1-2, with 7 bases identical to TRBD1. The V gene end was trimmed by 3 bases and the J gene end by 0 bases; junction bases not matched to a gene: 4. CDR3 length: 15 residues. Germline lookup yields CDR1 SGHTA and CDR2 FQGNSA. In nucleotides, the CDR3 is TGTGCCAGCAGCTTTCAACAGGGGACTAACTATGGCTACACCTTC. The encoded protein is CASSFQQGTNYGYTF.

This CDR3 is CASSFSPGSGYTF. In DNA form, the CDR3 reads TGTGCCAGCAGTTTTAGTCCCGGGAGCGGCTACACCTTC. The J gene is TRBJ1-2, the V gene TRBV27; D is uncertain. Germline V lookup: CDR1 MNHEY, CDR2 SMNVEV (reference sequence). This CDR3 is 13 amino acids long. V was clipped by 3 bases and J by 8 bases, with 13 bases between them.

This clone was counted a few times. V usage is TRBV25-1 and J usage is TRBJ1-3, with a possible D match to TRBD1 (5 bases). CDR3 size: 15 residues. CDR1 and CDR2 (germline): MGHDK, SYGVNS. Trimming shortened V by 2 bases and J by 3 bases, and 11 bases separated the two germline ends. CDR3 bases: TGTGCCAGCAGTGAAGGAGGGGCCGGTGGAAACACCATATATTTT. Encoded protein: CASSEGGAGGNTIYF.

The CDR3 bases are TGCGCCAGCAGCCGCCTCGGACAGGGGTCAAATGAAAAACTGTTTTTT. Translating gives CASSRLGQGSNEKLFF. The genes are TRBV5-1 and TRBJ1-4; 9 bases are a match to TRBD1. Germline values: CDR1 SGHRS, CDR2 YFSETQ. The CDR3 has 16 amino acids. V lost 4 bases and J lost 5; bases outside the gene matches: 9.

The rearrangement uses TRBV12-2 and TRBJ1-2; TRBD1 was called by the table and not checked on the DNA. TRBV12-2 is reported as a pseudogene. The CDR3 totals 16 residues. The CDR3: CASRLGQGARDYGYTF. CDR3 bases: TGTGCAAGTCGATTGGGACAGGGAGCAAGAGACTATGGCTACACCTTC.

This CDR3 is CASSRGTDEQYF. In DNA form, the CDR3 reads TGTGCCAGCAGCCGGGGGACGGACGAGCAGTACTTC. This chain joins TRBV6-5 and TRBJ2-7, with D maybe TRBD2 (6 bases). This CDR3 comprises 12 residues. The ends were cut back, 6 bases at V and 5 bases at J, with 11 bases in the middle. Germline V lookup: CDR1 MNHEY, CDR2 SVGAGI.

This chain uses TRBV21-1 with TRBJ2-7; the table assigns TRBD1, which was not confirmed against the DNA. TRBV21-1 is reported as a pseudogene. This CDR3 region has 16 residues. The DNA of the CDR3 is TGTGCCAGCAGCAAACCTCACGGGACAGGGGGCTACGAGCAGTACTTC. Translation: CASSKPHGTGGYEQYF.

The J gene is TRBJ1-1, the V gene TRBV30, with a weak D call TRBD1 (6 bases). The length of the CDR3 is 12 residues. The V gene lost 7 bases and the J gene lost 6 bases, with 15 bases spanning the gap. Germline lookup yields CDR1 GTSNPN and CDR2 SVGIG (reference sequence). CDR3 sequence: CAYDQGSPEAFF. The CDR3 nucleotides read TGTGCCTACGATCAGGGGAGTCCTGAAGCTTTCTTT. Using reference TRBV30 and TRBJ1-1 for the parts outside the CDR3, the full variable domain is SQTIHQWPATLVQPVGSPLSLECTVEGTSNPNLYWYRQAAGRGLQLLFYSVGIGQISSEVPQNLSASRPQDRQFILSSKKLLLSDSGFYLCAYDQGSPEAFFGQGTRLTVV.

The rearrangement joins TRBV18 to TRBJ2-2; D unclear. The CDR3 consists of 15 residues. In germline, CDR1 is KGHSH, CDR2 LQKENI. Deletions cut 2 bases from V and 1 base from J, with 8 bases between. CDR3 coding DNA: TGTGCCAGCTCACCAACCGGCGGGAACACCGGGGAGCTGTTTTTT. This encodes CASSPTGGNTGELFF.

This clone turned up a few times. The gene calls are TRBV27 and TRBJ2-2, with D uncertain. The CDR3 runs 13 residues. Trimming left V 5 bases short and J 1 base short, with 5 bases between. Germline V gives CDR1 MNHEY, CDR2 SMNVEV (reference sequence). This chain's CDR3 is CASSEWNTGELFF. CDR3 bases: TGTGCCAGCAGTGAGTGGAACACCGGGGAGCTGTTTTTT.

V and J are TRBV4-1 and TRBJ1-1; D might be TRBD1 (5 bases). Germline V gene data show CDR1 as MGHRA and CDR2 as YSYEKL. This CDR3 has 17 residues. The ends were cut back, 5 bases at V and 4 bases at J, with 23 bases in the middle. The CDR3 spells CASSKGAGGGAGTEAFF. The CDR3 DNA follows: TGCGCCAGCAGCAAAGGGGCCGGAGGAGGGGCGGGCACTGAAGCTTTCTTT.

J is TRBJ1-1 and V is TRBV9; D is perhaps TRBD1 (5 bases). The germline CDR1 and CDR2 sequences are SGDLS and YYNGEE. The CDR3 sequence is 14 residues long. Trimming took 0 bases from V and 4 from J, leaving 10 bases between them. The CDR3 DNA reads TGTGCCAGCAGCGTAGGGTCAGGGAGCACTGAAGCTTTCTTT. Its translation: CASSVGSGSTEAFF.